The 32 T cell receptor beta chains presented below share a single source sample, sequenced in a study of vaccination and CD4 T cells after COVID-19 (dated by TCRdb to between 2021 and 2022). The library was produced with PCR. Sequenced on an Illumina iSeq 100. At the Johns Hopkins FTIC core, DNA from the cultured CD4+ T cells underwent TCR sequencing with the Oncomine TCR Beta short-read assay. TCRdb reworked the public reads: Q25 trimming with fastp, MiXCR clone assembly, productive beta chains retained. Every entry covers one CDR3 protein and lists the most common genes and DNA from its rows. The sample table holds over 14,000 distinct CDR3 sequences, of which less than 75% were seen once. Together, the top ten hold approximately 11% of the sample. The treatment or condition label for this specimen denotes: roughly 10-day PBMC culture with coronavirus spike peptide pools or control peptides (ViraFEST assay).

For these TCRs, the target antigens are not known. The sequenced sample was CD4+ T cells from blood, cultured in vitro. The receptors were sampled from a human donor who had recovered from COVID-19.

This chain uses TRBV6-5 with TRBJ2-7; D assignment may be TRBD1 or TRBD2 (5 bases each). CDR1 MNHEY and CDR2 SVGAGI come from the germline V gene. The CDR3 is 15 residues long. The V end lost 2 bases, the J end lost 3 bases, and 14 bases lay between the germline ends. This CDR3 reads CASSYDFTGLYEQYF. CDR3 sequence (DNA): TGTGCCAGCAGTTACGATTTCACGGGGCTCTACGAGCAGTACTTC.

CDR3 in amino acids: CASSFARVDRISNQPQHF. In DNA form, the CDR3 reads TGTGCCAGCAGTTTTGCACGAGTGGACAGAATTAGCAATCAGCCCCAGCATTTT. The chain uses TRBV28 and TRBJ1-5, with D possibly being TRBD1 (6 bases). The V end was cut by 3 bases, the J end by 0 bases, with 18 bases between. Germline CDR1 and CDR2: MDHEN and SYDVKM. The CDR3 runs to 18 residues.

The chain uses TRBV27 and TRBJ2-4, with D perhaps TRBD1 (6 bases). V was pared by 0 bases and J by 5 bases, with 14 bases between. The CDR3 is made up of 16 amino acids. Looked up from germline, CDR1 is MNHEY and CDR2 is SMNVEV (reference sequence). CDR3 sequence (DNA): TGTGCCAGCAGTTTATCGGCTACAGGGCCCCAAAACATTCAGTACTTC. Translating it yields CASSLSATGPQNIQYF.

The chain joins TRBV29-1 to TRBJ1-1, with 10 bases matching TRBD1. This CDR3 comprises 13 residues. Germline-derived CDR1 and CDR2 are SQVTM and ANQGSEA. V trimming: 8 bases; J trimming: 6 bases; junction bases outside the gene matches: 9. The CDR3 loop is CSYRDRGYAEAFF. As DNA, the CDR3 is TGCAGCTACCGGGACAGGGGATATGCTGAAGCTTTCTTT.

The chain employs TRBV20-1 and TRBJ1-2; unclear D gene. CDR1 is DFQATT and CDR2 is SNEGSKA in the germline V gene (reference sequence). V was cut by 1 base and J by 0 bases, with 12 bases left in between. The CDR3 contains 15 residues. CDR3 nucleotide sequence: TGCAGTGCTAGAGGGGTGGCAGGAGCTAACTATGGCTACACCTTC. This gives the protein CSARGVAGANYGYTF.

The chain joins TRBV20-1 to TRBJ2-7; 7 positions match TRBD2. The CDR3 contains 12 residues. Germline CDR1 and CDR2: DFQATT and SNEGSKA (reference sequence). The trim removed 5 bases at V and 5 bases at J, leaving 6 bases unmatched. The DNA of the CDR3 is TGCAGTGCTCTTCTAGCGGTGGACGAGCAGTACTTC. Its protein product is CSALLAVDEQYF.

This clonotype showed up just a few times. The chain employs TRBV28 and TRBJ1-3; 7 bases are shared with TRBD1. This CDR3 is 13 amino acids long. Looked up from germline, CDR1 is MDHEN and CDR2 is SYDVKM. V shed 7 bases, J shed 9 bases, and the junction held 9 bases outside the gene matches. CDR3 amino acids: CASTADRVGTIYF. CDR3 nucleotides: TGTGCCAGCACCGCCGACAGGGTGGGCACCATATATTTT.

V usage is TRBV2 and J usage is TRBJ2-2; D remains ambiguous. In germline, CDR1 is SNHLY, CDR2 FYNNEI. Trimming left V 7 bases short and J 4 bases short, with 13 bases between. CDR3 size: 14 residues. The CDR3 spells CASTLTRSTGELFF. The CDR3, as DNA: TGTGCCAGCACCCTCACACGTTCCACCGGGGAGCTGTTTTTT. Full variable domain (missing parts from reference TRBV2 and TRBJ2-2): EPEVTQTPSHQVTQMGQEVILRCVPISNHLYFYWYRQILGQKVEFLVSFYNNEISEKSEIFDDQFSVERPDGSNFTLKIRSTKLEDSAMYFCASTLTRSTGELFFGEGSRLTVL.

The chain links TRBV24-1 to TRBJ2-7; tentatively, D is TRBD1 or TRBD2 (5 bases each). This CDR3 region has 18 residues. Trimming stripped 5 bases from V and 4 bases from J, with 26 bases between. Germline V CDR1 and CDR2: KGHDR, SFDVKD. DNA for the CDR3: TGTGCCACCAGTGGTTCCACATCACAGGACTCTACTCCATACGAGCAGTACTTC. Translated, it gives CATSGSTSQDSTPYEQYF.

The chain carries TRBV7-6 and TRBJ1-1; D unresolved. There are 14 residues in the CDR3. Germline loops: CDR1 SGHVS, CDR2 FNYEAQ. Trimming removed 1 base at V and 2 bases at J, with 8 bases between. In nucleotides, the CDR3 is TGTGCCAGCAGCTTAGGGGGTGGAAACACTGAAGCTTTCTTT. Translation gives CASSLGGGNTEAFF. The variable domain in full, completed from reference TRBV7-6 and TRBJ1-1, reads GAGVSQSPRYKVTKRGQDVALRCDPISGHVSLYWYRQALGQGPEFLTYFNYEAQQDKSGLPNDRFSAERPEGSISTLTIQRTEQRDSAMYRCASSLGGGNTEAFFGQGTRLTVV.

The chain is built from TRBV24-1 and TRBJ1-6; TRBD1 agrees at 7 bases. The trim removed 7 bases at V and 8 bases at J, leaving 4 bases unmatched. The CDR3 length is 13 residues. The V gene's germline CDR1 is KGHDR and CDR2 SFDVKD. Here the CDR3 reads CATRRDRDSPLHF. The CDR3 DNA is TGTGCCACCAGGCGAGACAGGGATTCACCCCTCCACTTT.

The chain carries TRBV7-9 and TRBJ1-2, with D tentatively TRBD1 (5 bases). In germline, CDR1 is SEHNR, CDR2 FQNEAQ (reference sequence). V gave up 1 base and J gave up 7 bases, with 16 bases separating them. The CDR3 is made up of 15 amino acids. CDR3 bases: TGTGCCAGCAGCTTAGGGGACGCGGTGGTTTCTGGCTACACCTTC. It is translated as CASSLGDAVVSGYTF.

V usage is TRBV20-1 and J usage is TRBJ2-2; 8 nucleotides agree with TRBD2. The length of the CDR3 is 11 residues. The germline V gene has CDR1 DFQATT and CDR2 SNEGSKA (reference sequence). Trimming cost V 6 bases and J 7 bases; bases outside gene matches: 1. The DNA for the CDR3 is TGCAGTGCCCGGGGGGGCGGGGAGCTGTTTTTT. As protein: CSARGGGELFF.

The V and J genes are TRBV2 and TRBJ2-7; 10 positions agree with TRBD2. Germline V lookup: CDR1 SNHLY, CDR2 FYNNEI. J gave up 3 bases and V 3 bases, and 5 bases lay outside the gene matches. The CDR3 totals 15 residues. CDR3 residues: CASSDLLAGVYEQYF. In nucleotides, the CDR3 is TGTGCCAGCAGTGACTTGCTAGCGGGAGTCTACGAGCAGTACTTC.

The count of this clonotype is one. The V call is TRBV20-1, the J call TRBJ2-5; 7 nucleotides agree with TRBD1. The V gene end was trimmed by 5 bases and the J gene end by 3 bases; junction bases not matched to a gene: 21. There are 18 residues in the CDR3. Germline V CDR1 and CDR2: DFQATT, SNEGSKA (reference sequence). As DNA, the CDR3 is TGCAGTGCTCGAAATCAGGGGGTCTGGACCCGAAGGGAAGAGACCCAGTACTTC. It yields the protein CSARNQGVWTRREETQYF.

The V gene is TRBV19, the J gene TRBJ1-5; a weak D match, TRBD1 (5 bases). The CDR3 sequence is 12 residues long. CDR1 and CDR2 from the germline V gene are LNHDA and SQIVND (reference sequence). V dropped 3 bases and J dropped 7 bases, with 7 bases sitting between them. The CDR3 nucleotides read TGTGCCAGTAGTATGGGGGTACAGCCCCAGCATTTT. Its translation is CASSMGVQPQHF.

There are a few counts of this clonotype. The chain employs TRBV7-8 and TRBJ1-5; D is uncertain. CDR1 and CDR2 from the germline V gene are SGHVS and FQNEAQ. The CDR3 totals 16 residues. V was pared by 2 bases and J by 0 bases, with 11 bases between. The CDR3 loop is CASSLFAGPSNQPQHF. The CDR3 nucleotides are TGTGCCAGCAGCTTATTCGCGGGTCCTAGCAATCAGCCCCAGCATTTT. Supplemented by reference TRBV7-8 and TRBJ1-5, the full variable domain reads GAGVSQSPRYKVAKRGQDVALRCDPISGHVSLFWYQQALGQGPEFLTYFQNEAQLDKSGLPSDRFFAERPEGSVSTLKIQRTQQEDSAVYLCASSLFAGPSNQPQHFGDGTRLSIL.

The CDR3 here is CSARTTSSYNEQFF. CDR3 sequence (DNA): TGCAGTGCTAGGACGACGAGCTCCTACAATGAGCAGTTCTTC. V and J are TRBV20-1 and TRBJ2-1; D not resolved. The V gene lost 3 bases and the J gene lost 0 bases, with 9 bases spanning the gap. This CDR3 is built from 14 residues. CDR1 is DFQATT, CDR2 SNEGSKA, per germline (reference sequence).

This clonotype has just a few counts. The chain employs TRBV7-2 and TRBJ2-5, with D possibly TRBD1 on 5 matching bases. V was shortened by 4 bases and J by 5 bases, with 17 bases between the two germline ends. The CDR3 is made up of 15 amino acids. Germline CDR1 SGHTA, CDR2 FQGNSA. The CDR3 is CASSSQLGRAETQYF. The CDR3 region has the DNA TGTGCCAGCAGCTCCCAACTCGGCAGGGCCGAGACCCAGTACTTC.

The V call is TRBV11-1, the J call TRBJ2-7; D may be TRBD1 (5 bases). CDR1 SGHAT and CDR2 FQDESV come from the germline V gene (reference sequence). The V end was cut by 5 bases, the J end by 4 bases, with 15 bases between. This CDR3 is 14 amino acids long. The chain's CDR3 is CASSDRFIGYEQYF. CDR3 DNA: TGTGCCAGCAGCGACAGATTTATTGGGTACGAGCAGTACTTC.

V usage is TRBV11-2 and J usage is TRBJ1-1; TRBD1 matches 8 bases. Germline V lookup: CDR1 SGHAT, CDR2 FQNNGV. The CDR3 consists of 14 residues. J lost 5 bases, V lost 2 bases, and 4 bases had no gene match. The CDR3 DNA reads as TGTGCCAGCAGCTTACAGGGGGCTAGGACTGAAGCTTTCTTT. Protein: CASSLQGARTEAFF.

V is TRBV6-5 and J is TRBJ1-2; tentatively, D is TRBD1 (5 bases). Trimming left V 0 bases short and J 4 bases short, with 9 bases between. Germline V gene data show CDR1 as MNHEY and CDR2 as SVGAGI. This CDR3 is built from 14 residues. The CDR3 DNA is TGTGCCAGCAGTTACTCTGACAGAGTCTATGGCTACACCTTC. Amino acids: CASSYSDRVYGYTF.

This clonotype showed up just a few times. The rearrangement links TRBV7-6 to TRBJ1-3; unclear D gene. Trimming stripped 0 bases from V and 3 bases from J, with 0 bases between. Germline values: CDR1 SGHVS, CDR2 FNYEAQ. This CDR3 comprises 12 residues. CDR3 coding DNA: TGTGCCAGCAGCTTAGCTGGAAACACCATATATTTT. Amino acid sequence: CASSLAGNTIYF.

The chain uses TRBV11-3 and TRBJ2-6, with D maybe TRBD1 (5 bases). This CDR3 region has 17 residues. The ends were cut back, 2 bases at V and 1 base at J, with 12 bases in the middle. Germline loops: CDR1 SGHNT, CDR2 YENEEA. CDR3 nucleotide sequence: TGTGCCAGCAGCTTACGGCAGGGAACATCTGGGGCCAACGTCCTGACTTTC. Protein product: CASSLRQGTSGANVLTF.

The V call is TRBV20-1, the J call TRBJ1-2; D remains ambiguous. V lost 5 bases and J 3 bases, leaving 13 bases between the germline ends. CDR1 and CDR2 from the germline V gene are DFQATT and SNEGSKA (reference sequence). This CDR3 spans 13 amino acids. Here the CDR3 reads CSARSGSHYGYTF. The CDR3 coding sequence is TGCAGTGCTCGTTCTGGCAGCCACTATGGCTACACCTTC.

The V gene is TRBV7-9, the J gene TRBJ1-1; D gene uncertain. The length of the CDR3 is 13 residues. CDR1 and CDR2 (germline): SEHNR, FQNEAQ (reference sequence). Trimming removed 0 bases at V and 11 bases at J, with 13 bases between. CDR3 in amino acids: CASSLATAIFAFF. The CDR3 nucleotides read TGTGCCAGCAGCTTAGCGACGGCCATTTTTGCTTTCTTT.

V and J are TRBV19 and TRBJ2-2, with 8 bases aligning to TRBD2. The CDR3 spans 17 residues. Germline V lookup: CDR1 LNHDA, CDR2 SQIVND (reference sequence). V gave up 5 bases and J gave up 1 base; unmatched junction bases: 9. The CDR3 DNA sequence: TGTGCCAGTAGTCGGGGGGGGACGGCTAGGAACACCGGGGAGCTGTTTTTT. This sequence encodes CASSRGGTARNTGELFF.

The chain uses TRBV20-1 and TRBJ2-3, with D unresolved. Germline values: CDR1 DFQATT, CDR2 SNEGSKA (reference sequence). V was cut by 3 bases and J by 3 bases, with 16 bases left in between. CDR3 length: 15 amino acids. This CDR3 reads CSASVYGSRTDTQYF. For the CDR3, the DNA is TGCAGTGCTAGCGTTTATGGCAGTCGGACAGATACGCAGTATTTT.

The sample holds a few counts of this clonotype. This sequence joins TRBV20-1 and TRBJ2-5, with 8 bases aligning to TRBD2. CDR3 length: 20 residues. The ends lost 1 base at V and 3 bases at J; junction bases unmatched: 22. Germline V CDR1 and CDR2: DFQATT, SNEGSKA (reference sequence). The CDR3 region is CSARGRDGTSIRLLKETQYF. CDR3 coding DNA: TGCAGTGCTAGAGGAAGGGATGGGACTAGTATACGATTATTGAAAGAGACCCAGTACTTC.

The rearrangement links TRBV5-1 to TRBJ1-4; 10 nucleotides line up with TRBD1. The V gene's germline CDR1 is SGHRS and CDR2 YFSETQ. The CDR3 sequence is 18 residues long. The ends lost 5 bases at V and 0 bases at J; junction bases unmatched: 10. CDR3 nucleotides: TGCGCCAGCAGTTATCGGACAGGGGGATATACAACTAATGAAAAACTGTTTTTT. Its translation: CASSYRTGGYTTNEKLFF. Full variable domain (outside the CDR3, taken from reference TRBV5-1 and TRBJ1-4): KAGVTQTPRYLIKTRGQQVTLSCSPISGHRSVSWYQQTPGQGLQFLFEYFSETQRNKGNFPGRFSGRQFSNSRSEMNVSTLELGDSALYLCASSYRTGGYTTNEKLFFGSGTQLSVL.

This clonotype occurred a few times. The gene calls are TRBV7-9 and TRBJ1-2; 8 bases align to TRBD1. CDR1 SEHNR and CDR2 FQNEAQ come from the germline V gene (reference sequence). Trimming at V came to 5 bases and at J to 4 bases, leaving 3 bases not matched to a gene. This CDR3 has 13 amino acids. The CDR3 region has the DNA TGTGCCAGCAGCCCAGGGGGCCTCTATGGCTACACCTTC. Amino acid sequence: CASSPGGLYGYTF.

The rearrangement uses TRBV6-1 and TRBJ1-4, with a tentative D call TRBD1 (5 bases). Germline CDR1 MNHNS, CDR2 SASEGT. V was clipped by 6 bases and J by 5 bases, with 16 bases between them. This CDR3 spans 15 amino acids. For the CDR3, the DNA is TGTGCCAGCAGCCGCCTCGGGACGGGGAATGAAAAACTGTTTTTT. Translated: CASSRLGTGNEKLFF.